This TCR beta chain stems from a study of cytomegalovirus exposure and HLA in healthy donors. Points from the study as a whole: Productive rates of about 90% or about 30% were seen for most TCR beta V segments in an earlier analysis. For most subjects, TCR beta sequences were reported to predict HLA-A and HLA-B alleles with accuracy. Cytomegalovirus-associated status was assigned to about 160 TCR beta chains. In a later analysis, approximately 18,000 TCR beta sequences were associated with HLA alleles at 0.05 false discovery rate.

The CDR3 covers 17 residues. Germline V gene lookup returns CDR1 MDHEN and CDR2 SYDVKM. V shed 2 bases, J shed 4 bases, and the junction held 14 bases outside the gene matches. PCR primers comprised 60 Vbeta and 13 Jbeta primers. Clones were read by immunoSEQ multiplex PCR, and TCRdb kept only the in-frame ones, dropping some. The sample yields about 110,000 clones, about 80% seen once. As to this clone: The antigen remains undetermined.

The receptor comes from a man in his fifties in good health and CMV-seropositive. The chain employs TRBV28 and TRBJ2-7; 7 nucleotides match TRBD1. The source material was PBMCs. For the CDR3, the DNA is TGTGCCAGCAGTTTAAGGACAGGAAGGGCGGGCGGGTACGAGCAGTACTTC. It is translated as CASSLRTGRAGGYEQYF.